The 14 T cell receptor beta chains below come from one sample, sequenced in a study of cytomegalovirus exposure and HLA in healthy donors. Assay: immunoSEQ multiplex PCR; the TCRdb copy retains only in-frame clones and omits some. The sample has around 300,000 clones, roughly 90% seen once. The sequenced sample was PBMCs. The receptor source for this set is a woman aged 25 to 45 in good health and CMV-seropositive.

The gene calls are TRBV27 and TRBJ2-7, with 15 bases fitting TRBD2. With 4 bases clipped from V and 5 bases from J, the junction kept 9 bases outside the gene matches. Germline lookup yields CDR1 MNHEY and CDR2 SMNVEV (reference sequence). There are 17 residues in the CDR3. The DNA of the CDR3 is TGTGCCAGCAGTTCGGGACTAGCGGGAGGTATTGCCCACGAGCAGTACTTC. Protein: CASSSGLAGGIAHEQYF.

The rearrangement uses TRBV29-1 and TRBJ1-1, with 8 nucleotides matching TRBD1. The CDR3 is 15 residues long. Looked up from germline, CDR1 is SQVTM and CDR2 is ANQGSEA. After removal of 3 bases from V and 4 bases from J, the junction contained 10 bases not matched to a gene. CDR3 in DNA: TGCAGCGTTGACAGGGGGCGTAAGGGAGGCACTGAAGCTTTCTTT. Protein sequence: CSVDRGRKGGTEAFF.

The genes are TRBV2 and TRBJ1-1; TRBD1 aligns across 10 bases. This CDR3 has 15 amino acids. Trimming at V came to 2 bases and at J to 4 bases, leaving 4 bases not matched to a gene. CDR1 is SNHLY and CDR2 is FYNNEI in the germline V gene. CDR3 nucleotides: TGTGCCAGCAGTGAATGGACAGGGGGGCGCACTGAAGCTTTCTTT. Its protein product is CASSEWTGGRTEAFF.

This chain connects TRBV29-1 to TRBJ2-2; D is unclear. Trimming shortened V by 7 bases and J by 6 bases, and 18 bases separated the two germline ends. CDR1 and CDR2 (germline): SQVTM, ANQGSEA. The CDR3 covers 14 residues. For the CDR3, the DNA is TGCAGCGCCCGCGAAGGTTTAAGCGCCGGGGAGCTGTTTTTT. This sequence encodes CSAREGLSAGELFF.

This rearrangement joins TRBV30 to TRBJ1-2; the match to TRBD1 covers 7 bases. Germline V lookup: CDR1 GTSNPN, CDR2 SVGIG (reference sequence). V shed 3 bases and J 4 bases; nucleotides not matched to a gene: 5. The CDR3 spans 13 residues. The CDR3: CAWRGTARYGYTF. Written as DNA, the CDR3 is TGTGCCTGGAGAGGGACAGCTCGCTATGGCTACACCTTC.

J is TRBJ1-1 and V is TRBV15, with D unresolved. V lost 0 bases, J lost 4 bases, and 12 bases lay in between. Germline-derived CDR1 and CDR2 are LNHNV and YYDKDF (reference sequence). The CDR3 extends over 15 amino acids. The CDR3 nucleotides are TGTGCCACCAGCAGAGAAGGTGGGGTTGGCACTGAAGCTTTCTTT. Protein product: CATSREGGVGTEAFF. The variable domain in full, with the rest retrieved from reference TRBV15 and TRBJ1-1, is DAMVIQNPRYQVTQFGKPVTLSCSQTLNHNVMYWYQQKSSQAPKLLFHYYDKDFNNEADTPDNFQSRRPNTSFCFLDIRSPGLGDTAMYLCATSREGGVGTEAFFGQGTRLTVV.

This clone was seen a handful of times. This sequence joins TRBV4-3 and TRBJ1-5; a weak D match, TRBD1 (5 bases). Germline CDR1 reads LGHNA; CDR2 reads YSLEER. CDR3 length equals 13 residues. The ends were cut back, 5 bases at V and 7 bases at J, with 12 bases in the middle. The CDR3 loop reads CASSGGFGQPQHF. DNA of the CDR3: TGCGCCAGCAGCGGGGGATTTGGACAGCCCCAGCATTTT.

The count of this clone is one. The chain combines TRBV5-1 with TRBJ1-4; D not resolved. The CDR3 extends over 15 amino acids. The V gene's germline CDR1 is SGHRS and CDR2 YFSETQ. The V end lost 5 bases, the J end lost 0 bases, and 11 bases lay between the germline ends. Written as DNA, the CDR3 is TGCGCCAGCAGTCTGGTGGGGTCAACTAATGAAAAACTGTTTTTT. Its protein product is CASSLVGSTNEKLFF.

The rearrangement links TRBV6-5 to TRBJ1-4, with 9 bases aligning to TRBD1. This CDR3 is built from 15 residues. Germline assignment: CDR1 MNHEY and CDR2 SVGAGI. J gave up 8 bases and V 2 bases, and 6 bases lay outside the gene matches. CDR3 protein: CASSYQTGGTEKLFF. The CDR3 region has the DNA TGTGCCAGCAGTTACCAAACAGGGGGCACGGAAAAACTGTTTTTT.

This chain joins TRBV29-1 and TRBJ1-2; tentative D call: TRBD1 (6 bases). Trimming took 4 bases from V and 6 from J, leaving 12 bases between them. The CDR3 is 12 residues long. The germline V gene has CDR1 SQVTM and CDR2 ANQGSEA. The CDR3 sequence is CSVARGPNGYTF. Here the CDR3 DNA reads TGCAGCGTTGCCCGGGGGCCGAATGGCTACACCTTC.

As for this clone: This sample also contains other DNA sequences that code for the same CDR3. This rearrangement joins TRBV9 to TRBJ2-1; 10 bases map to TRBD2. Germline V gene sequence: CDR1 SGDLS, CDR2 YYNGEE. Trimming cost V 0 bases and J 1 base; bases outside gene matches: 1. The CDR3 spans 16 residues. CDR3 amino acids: CASSVGTSGSYNEQFF. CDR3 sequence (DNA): TGTGCCAGCAGCGTAGGGACTAGCGGTTCCTACAATGAGCAGTTCTTC.

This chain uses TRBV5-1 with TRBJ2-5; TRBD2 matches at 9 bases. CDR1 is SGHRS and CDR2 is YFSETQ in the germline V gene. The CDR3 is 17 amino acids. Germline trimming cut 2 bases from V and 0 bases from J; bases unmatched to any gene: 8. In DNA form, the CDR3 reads TGCGCCAGCAGCTTCCATCAGCGGGGGGCATACCAAGAGACCCAGTACTTC. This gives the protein CASSFHQRGAYQETQYF.

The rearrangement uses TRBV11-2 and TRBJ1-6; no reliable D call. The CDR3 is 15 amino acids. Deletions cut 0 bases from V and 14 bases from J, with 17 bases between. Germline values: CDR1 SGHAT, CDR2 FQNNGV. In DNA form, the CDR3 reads TGTGCCAGCAGCTTAGACGGTCCCCTTCTTATTTCCCTCCACTTT. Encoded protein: CASSLDGPLLISLHF.

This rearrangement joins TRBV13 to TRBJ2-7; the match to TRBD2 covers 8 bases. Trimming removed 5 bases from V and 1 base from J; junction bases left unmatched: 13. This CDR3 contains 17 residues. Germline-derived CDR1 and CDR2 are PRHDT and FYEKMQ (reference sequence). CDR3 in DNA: TGTGCCAGCAGCCCCCTTCGTGGTAGCGGGGTTTCCTACGAGCAGTACTTC. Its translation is CASSPLRGSGVSYEQYF.